This T cell receptor beta chain was sequenced in a study of CD8 T cells in Susac syndrome. Random-hexamer reverse transcription was applied to about 0.45 to 1 ug RNA. An immunoSEQ multiplex PCR generated amplified TCR beta CDR3 products spanning 54 Vbeta and 13 Jbeta. TCRdb reanalysed the immunoSEQ multiplex PCR reads using MiXCR and keeps one entry per CDR3 protein. This sample has about 400,000 distinct CDR3 sequences, with around 85% found just once. Sequencing of TCR beta was carried out in blood CD8+ and CD4+ T cells. Treatment-naive patients with stable or active relapsing-remitting disease served as multiple sclerosis controls. Bulk CD8+ and CD4+ cells came from magnetic negative isolation; CD8+ TEMRA by FACS. Trimming left V 3 bases short and J 4 bases short, with 8 bases between. CDR1 is MNHEY and CDR2 is SMNVEV in the germline V gene (reference sequence). This CDR3 contains 13 residues.

The sample comprised CD8+ T cells from PBMCs. This receptor was identified in a human donor with multiple sclerosis. The chain uses TRBV27 and TRBJ2-3; D is ambiguous. The CDR3 DNA follows: TGTGCCAGCAGTTTCCTCGTAGCAGATACGCAGTATTTT. Protein: CASSFLVADTQYF.